This TCR beta chain was sequenced in a study of shared clonotypes between healthy human individuals. This CDR3 spans 14 amino acids. From germline, CDR1 is LNHDA and CDR2 SQIVND (reference sequence). The ends were cut back, 2 bases at V and 4 bases at J, with 8 bases in the middle. Measured with immunoSEQ multiplex PCR; TCRdb has only the in-frame clones, and not every one. The sample yields 500,000 to 550,000 clones, roughly 95% seen once. The origin of this receptor is a woman aged 25 to 39 in good health. The sequencing input was naive CD4+ T cells sorted from blood. The sample's subset: CD45RA+ positively selected. V and J are TRBV19 and TRBJ1-4; D not resolved. The CDR3 DNA sequence: TGTGCCAGTAGTATATGGGAGGGTAATGAAAAACTGTTTTTT. Translating gives CASSIWEGNEKLFF.